What follows are 19 T cell receptor beta chains derived from one specimen sequenced in a study of brain T cells in children with intractable seizures (dated by TCRdb to about 2021). The time point label, read with the paper, signifies: resected brain tissue, or blood drawn just prior to surgery. The protocol used for the library was the immunoSEQ multiplex PCR assay. Drawn from immuneACCESS, this table holds only the in-frame rearrangements with V and J called that TCRdb kept. Clones are partly lost; checked studies trace under half to an unresolved V gene and leave the rest unexplained. For this sample there are about 120,000 clones; roughly 94% appear just once. The ten most abundant clones make up around 4.1% of the sample. The source was peripheral blood, collected at surgery. The receptors were sampled from a boy under two years old with hemimegalencephaly and intractable seizures.

This sequence joins TRBV19 and TRBJ1-5, with TRBD1 as a possible D gene (5 bases). V was shortened by 1 base and J by 7 bases, with 11 bases between the two germline ends. CDR1 and CDR2 from the germline V gene are LNHDA and SQIVND (reference sequence). This CDR3 region has 14 residues. The CDR3 region is CASSIGAQGQPQHF. The CDR3 DNA reads as TGTGCCAGTAGTATAGGGGCTCAGGGACAGCCCCAGCATTTT.

The chain carries TRBV28 and TRBJ2-6; TRBD1 matches at 9 bases. CDR1 and CDR2 (germline): MDHEN, SYDVKM. Trimming at V came to 6 bases and at J to 1 base, leaving 10 bases not matched to a gene. This CDR3 has 18 amino acids. The CDR3 reads CASSLLQGAHSGANVLTF. CDR3 in DNA: TGTGCCAGCAGCCTTTTACAGGGGGCGCATTCTGGGGCCAACGTCCTGACTTTC. The complete variable domain, with remaining parts taken from reference TRBV28 and TRBJ2-6, reads DVKVTQSSRYLVKRTGEKVFLECVQDMDHENMFWYRQDPGLGLRLIYFSYDVKMKEKGDIPEGYSVSREKKERFSLILESASTNQTSMYLCASSLLQGAHSGANVLTFGAGSRLTVL.

CDR3 nucleotides: TGTGCCAGTAGTACCCGGGACAGGGTCTACGAGCAGTACTTC. It encodes CASSTRDRVYEQYF. The chain joins TRBV19 to TRBJ2-7; 9 bases align to TRBD1. The germline gives CDR1 LNHDA, CDR2 SQIVND (reference sequence). The ends lost 4 bases at V and 3 bases at J; junction bases unmatched: 4. The CDR3 length is 14 residues.

This chain joins TRBV19 and TRBJ2-1; D is undetermined. The germline CDR1 and CDR2 sequences are LNHDA and SQIVND (reference sequence). The germline V and J ends were trimmed by 4 bases and 1 base, with 17 bases remaining between them. The CDR3 runs 17 residues. The CDR3 DNA is TGTGCCAGTAGTAGTTCGACTCCAGTGTGGTCCTACAATGAGCAGTTCTTC. Its translation: CASSSSTPVWSYNEQFF.

The J gene is TRBJ1-6, the V gene TRBV6-5; TRBD1 aligns across 7 bases. Per germline, CDR1 MNHEY and CDR2 SVGAGI. Trimming cost V 7 bases and J 7 bases; bases outside gene matches: 7. This CDR3 contains 14 residues. The CDR3 nucleotides are TGTGCCAGCATACGACAGGGTGTGAATTCACCCCTCCACTTT. It is translated as CASIRQGVNSPLHF.

V is TRBV28 and J is TRBJ2-1; TRBD2 aligns across 7 bases. V was pared by 2 bases and J by 5 bases, with 9 bases of the junction left unmatched. This CDR3 is 16 amino acids long. Per germline, CDR1 MDHEN and CDR2 SYDVKM. The CDR3 region is CASSLRGWGLNNEQFF. As DNA, the CDR3 is TGTGCCAGCAGTTTAAGGGGTTGGGGACTAAACAATGAGCAGTTCTTC.

The chain uses TRBV2 and TRBJ2-5, with 16 nucleotides matching TRBD2. Germline CDR1 SNHLY, CDR2 FYNNEI. Trimming cost V 5 bases and J 13 bases; bases outside gene matches: 7. This CDR3 comprises 14 residues. CDR3 in amino acids: CASSPGTSGRDPYF. Here the CDR3 DNA reads TGTGCCAGCAGTCCCGGGACTAGCGGGAGGGACCCGTACTTC.

This chain joins TRBV28 and TRBJ1-2; D is possibly TRBD1 (5 bases). V lost 5 bases to trimming and J lost 5 bases, with 12 bases between them. This CDR3 has 13 amino acids. In germline, CDR1 is MDHEN, CDR2 SYDVKM. As DNA, the CDR3 is TGTGCCAGCAGTCCCTCTGGGGCTTATGGCTACACCTTC. Its translation: CASSPSGAYGYTF.

Notes on this clone: The limits of the CDR3 on the DNA are not certain, so only TCRdb's listed CDR3 is given. The rearrangement links TRBV12-2 to TRBJ2-3; the table's D call TRBD2 went unverified against the DNA. TRBV12-2 is described as a pseudogene. The CDR3 contains 15 residues when both ends are counted. The chain's CDR3 is CASRLVAGGADTQYF.

This chain's CDR3 is CASSLQGHGYTF. CDR3 nucleotide sequence: TGTGCCAGCAGTCTACAGGGCCATGGCTACACCTTC. The chain has TRBV6-4 and TRBJ1-2; TRBD1 is a possible D gene (6 bases). V lost 5 bases, J lost 6 bases, and 10 bases lay in between. This CDR3 spans 12 amino acids. The germline gives CDR1 MRHNA, CDR2 SNTAGT.

The V gene is TRBV5-4, the J gene TRBJ2-7, with TRBD1 matching 10 bases. The CDR3 covers 14 residues. Germline loops: CDR1 SGHNT, CDR2 YYREEE (reference sequence). V shed 3 bases and J 4 bases; nucleotides not matched to a gene: 4. CDR3 nucleotides: TGTGCCAGCAGCTCCGGGACAGGGGCTTACGAGCAGTACTTC. This gives the protein CASSSGTGAYEQYF.

The DNA for the CDR3 is TGCGCCAGCAGCCCGGGGGGGACCCAGGGAGAGACCCAGTACTTC. Protein sequence: CASSPGGTQGETQYF. This chain uses TRBV5-1 with TRBJ2-5, with TRBD2 matching over 8 bases. The germline V gene encodes CDR1 SGHRS and CDR2 YFSETQ. The V and J ends lost 4 bases and 4 bases, in that order; junction bases with no gene match: 9. The CDR3 covers 15 residues.

The chain is built from TRBV3-1 (or the pseudogene TRBV3-2) and TRBJ2-7; D uncertain. Trimming stripped 3 bases from V and 4 bases from J, with 7 bases between. The CDR3 spans 12 residues. Germline V gene data show CDR1 as LGHDT and CDR2 as YNNKEL (reference sequence). The CDR3 sequence is CASSHGGYEQYF. CDR3 DNA: TGTGCCAGCAGCCACGGCGGTTACGAGCAGTACTTC.

V and J are TRBV27 and TRBJ1-1, with D possibly matching TRBD1 (5 bases). The CDR3 loop spans 15 amino acids. Germline-derived CDR1 and CDR2 are MNHEY and SMNVEV (reference sequence). V was pared by 5 bases and J by 1 base, with 14 bases between. The CDR3 is CASSGGVGGNTEAFF. The CDR3 coding sequence is TGTGCCAGCAGTGGAGGGGTAGGTGGGAACACTGAAGCTTTCTTT.

The rearrangement uses TRBV3-1 (or the pseudogene TRBV3-2) and TRBJ1-4; no clear D gene. Germline V gives CDR1 LGHDT, CDR2 YNNKEL (reference sequence). The CDR3 is made up of 15 amino acids. V lost 2 bases to trimming and J lost 1 base, with 8 bases between them. CDR3 region: CASSQRGVTNEKLFF. CDR3 in DNA: TGTGCCAGCAGCCAAAGAGGCGTAACTAATGAAAAACTGTTTTTT.

The genes are TRBV27 and TRBJ2-7; D may be TRBD1 (5 bases). Germline V gene lookup returns CDR1 MNHEY and CDR2 SMNVEV (reference sequence). Trimming left V 2 bases short and J 3 bases short, with 11 bases between. The CDR3 totals 14 residues. In nucleotides, the CDR3 is TGTGCCAGCAGTTTAGTAGCAGGGATCTACGAGCAGTACTTC. It encodes CASSLVAGIYEQYF.

This rearrangement joins TRBV5-6 to TRBJ2-1; a possible D gene is TRBD2 (6 bases). The CDR3 runs to 13 residues. Germline CDR1 SGHDT, CDR2 YYEEEE. V was clipped by 4 bases and J by 9 bases, with 14 bases between them. The CDR3 DNA reads TGTGCCAGCAGCCTAGGTCCCGGGGGTGAGCAGTTCTTC. This codes for CASSLGPGGEQFF.

This sequence joins TRBV9 and TRBJ1-2, with 8 nucleotides matching TRBD1. Germline V lookup: CDR1 SGDLS, CDR2 YYNGEE. V dropped 2 bases and J dropped 2; count of bases not matched to a gene: 5. The CDR3 is made up of 15 amino acids. CDR3 sequence reads: CASSVWDRPNYGYTF. CDR3 in DNA: TGTGCCAGCAGCGTCTGGGACAGGCCCAACTATGGCTACACCTTC.

The chain employs TRBV6-5 and TRBJ2-1; 8 nucleotides match TRBD2. CDR3 length equals 15 residues. Germline V gene sequence: CDR1 MNHEY, CDR2 SVGAGI. Unmatched junction bases numbered 6, after V lost 2 bases and J lost 6 bases. The CDR3 DNA sequence: TGTGCCAGCAGTTACGAGACGGGAGGGTTCAATGAGCAGTTCTTC. Translating gives CASSYETGGFNEQFF.